Listed here are 12 T cell receptor beta chains from one sample, sequenced in a study of T cell responses to AZD1222 COVID-19 vaccine. Assay used: immunoSEQ multiplex PCR; TCRdb lists only in-frame clones, some missing. The sample records about 120,000 clones, 85% to 90% being singletons. The specimen comprised peripheral blood, sampled on day 0 of AZD1222 vaccination. Receptor source: an adult in good health.

The chain uses TRBV5-1 and TRBJ1-5; D ambiguous. The CDR3 is made up of 15 amino acids. Trimming left V 0 bases short and J 3 bases short, with 10 bases between. Germline values: CDR1 SGHRS, CDR2 YFSETQ. CDR3: CASSLVDPYNQPQHF. Here the CDR3 DNA reads TGCGCCAGCAGCTTGGTTGATCCGTACAATCAGCCCCAGCATTTT.

The CDR3 DNA is TGTGCCAGCAGCCTCCGCCGAAGCAACACTGAAGCTTTCTTT. This codes for CASSLRRSNTEAFF. This chain joins TRBV6-5 and TRBJ1-1; no clear D gene. CDR1 is MNHEY and CDR2 is SVGAGI in the germline V gene. The V end was cut by 6 bases, the J end by 2 bases, with 13 bases between. There are 14 residues in the CDR3.

The gene calls are TRBV3-1 (or the pseudogene TRBV3-2) and TRBJ2-1; D not certain. Germline V gene sequence: CDR1 LGHDT, CDR2 YNNKEL (reference sequence). Trimming pared 1 base from V and 7 bases from J, leaving 5 bases between. The CDR3 extends over 12 amino acids. The CDR3 DNA reads as TGTGCCAGCAGCCAAGGAGTTAATGAGCAGTTCTTC. Protein product: CASSQGVNEQFF.

The chain carries TRBV4-2 and TRBJ1-1; D is unclear. There are 15 residues in the CDR3. CDR1 is LGHNA and CDR2 is YNFKEQ in the germline V gene. V was pared by 1 base and J by 0 bases, with 9 bases between. The CDR3 sequence is CASSQVPAMNTEAFF. CDR3 nucleotides: TGTGCCAGCAGCCAAGTCCCAGCCATGAACACTGAAGCTTTCTTT.

The chain couples TRBV5-1 to TRBJ1-5; D is uncertain. Per germline, CDR1 SGHRS and CDR2 YFSETQ. Trimming cost V 0 bases and J 5 bases, with 6 bases left between them. The CDR3 is made up of 13 amino acids. CDR3 DNA: TGCGCCAGCAGCTTGGGGGAATATCAGCCCCAGCATTTT. Protein product: CASSLGEYQPQHF. Looking up the rest from reference TRBV5-1 and TRBJ1-5 gives the full variable domain: KAGVTQTPRYLIKTRGQQVTLSCSPISGHRSVSWYQQTPGQGLQFLFEYFSETQRNKGNFPGRFSGRQFSNSRSEMNVSTLELGDSALYLCASSLGEYQPQHFGDGTRLSIL.

The rearrangement uses TRBV7-2 and TRBJ1-1; TRBD1 agrees at 8 bases. Trimming at V came to 0 bases and at J to 6 bases, leaving 6 bases not matched to a gene. The CDR3 extends over 15 amino acids. Germline CDR1 SGHTA, CDR2 FQGNSA. In DNA, the CDR3 is TGTGCCAGCAGCTTAGCGGTTCTACAGGGGGCTGAAGCTTTCTTT. Translating it yields CASSLAVLQGAEAFF.

The chain employs TRBV3-1 (or the pseudogene TRBV3-2) and TRBJ1-6; perhaps TRBD1 as D (6 bases). Germline CDR1 and CDR2: LGHDT and YNNKEL (reference sequence). With 1 base removed from V and 7 bases from J, the gap between germline ends came to 11 bases. CDR3 length: 15 residues. In nucleotides, the CDR3 is TGTGCCAGCAGCCAAGGGGGGACACGGAATTCACCCCTCCACTTT. Translated, it gives CASSQGGTRNSPLHF.

This clone was detected only a few times. The chain links TRBV6-5 to TRBJ1-1; 7 nucleotides match TRBD1. The CDR3 has 14 amino acids. Germline CDR1 MNHEY, CDR2 SVGAGI. The V and J ends lost 6 bases and 1 base, in that order; junction bases with no gene match: 5. As DNA, the CDR3 is TGTGCCAGCAGAAGCCAGGGGGAGAACACTGAAGCTTTCTTT. Protein: CASRSQGENTEAFF.

The chain couples TRBV3-1 (or the pseudogene TRBV3-2) to TRBJ2-3; D ambiguous. Germline V gene sequence: CDR1 LGHDT, CDR2 YNNKEL (reference sequence). Between the trimmed V and J ends, which lost 2 bases and 4 bases, there was a span of 16 bases. This CDR3 comprises 16 residues. CDR3 nucleotides: TGTGCCAGCAGCCAAAGGGCCGGTTATGTGGCAGATACGCAGTATTTT. Amino acids: CASSQRAGYVADTQYF.

The V gene is TRBV12-5, the J gene TRBJ2-2; D could derive from TRBD1 or TRBD2 (5 bases each). Germline V CDR1 and CDR2: LGHNT, FRNRAP. V gave up 2 bases and J gave up 5 bases, with 9 bases separating them. The CDR3 is 14 residues long. For the CDR3, the DNA is TGTGCTAGTGGTTTGTTTGGGGGAACCGGGGAGCTGTTTTTT. Translating it yields CASGLFGGTGELFF.

The CDR3 reads CASSQREYGNTIYF. The CDR3 region has the DNA TGTGCCAGCAGCCAAAGAGAGTACGGAAACACCATATATTTT. The V and J genes are TRBV3-1 (or the pseudogene TRBV3-2) and TRBJ1-3; no firm D call. The CDR3 runs to 14 residues. Germline V gene lookup returns CDR1 LGHDT and CDR2 YNNKEL (reference sequence). V was clipped by 2 bases and J by 4 bases, with 9 bases between them.

The chain recombines TRBV28 with TRBJ1-3; D ambiguous. The V and J ends lost 2 bases and 0 bases respectively, with 8 bases between them. The CDR3 has 15 amino acids. Per the germline V gene, CDR1 is MDHEN and CDR2 is SYDVKM. The CDR3 reads CASSLGVPSGNTIYF. The DNA of the CDR3 is TGTGCCAGCAGTTTAGGGGTCCCCTCTGGAAACACCATATATTTT.